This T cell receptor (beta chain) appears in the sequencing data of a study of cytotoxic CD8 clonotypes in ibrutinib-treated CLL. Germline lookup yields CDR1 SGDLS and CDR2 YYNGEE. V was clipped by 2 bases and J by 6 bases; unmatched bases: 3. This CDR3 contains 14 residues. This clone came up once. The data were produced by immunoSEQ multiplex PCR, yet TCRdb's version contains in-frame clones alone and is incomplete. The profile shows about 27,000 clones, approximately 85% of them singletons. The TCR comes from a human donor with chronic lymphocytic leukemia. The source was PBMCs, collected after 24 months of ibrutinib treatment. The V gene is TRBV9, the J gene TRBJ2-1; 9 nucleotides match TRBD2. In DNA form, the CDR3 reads TGTGCCAGCAGCGTGGGCGGGGGGGCCAATGAGCAGTTCTTC. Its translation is CASSVGGGANEQFF.